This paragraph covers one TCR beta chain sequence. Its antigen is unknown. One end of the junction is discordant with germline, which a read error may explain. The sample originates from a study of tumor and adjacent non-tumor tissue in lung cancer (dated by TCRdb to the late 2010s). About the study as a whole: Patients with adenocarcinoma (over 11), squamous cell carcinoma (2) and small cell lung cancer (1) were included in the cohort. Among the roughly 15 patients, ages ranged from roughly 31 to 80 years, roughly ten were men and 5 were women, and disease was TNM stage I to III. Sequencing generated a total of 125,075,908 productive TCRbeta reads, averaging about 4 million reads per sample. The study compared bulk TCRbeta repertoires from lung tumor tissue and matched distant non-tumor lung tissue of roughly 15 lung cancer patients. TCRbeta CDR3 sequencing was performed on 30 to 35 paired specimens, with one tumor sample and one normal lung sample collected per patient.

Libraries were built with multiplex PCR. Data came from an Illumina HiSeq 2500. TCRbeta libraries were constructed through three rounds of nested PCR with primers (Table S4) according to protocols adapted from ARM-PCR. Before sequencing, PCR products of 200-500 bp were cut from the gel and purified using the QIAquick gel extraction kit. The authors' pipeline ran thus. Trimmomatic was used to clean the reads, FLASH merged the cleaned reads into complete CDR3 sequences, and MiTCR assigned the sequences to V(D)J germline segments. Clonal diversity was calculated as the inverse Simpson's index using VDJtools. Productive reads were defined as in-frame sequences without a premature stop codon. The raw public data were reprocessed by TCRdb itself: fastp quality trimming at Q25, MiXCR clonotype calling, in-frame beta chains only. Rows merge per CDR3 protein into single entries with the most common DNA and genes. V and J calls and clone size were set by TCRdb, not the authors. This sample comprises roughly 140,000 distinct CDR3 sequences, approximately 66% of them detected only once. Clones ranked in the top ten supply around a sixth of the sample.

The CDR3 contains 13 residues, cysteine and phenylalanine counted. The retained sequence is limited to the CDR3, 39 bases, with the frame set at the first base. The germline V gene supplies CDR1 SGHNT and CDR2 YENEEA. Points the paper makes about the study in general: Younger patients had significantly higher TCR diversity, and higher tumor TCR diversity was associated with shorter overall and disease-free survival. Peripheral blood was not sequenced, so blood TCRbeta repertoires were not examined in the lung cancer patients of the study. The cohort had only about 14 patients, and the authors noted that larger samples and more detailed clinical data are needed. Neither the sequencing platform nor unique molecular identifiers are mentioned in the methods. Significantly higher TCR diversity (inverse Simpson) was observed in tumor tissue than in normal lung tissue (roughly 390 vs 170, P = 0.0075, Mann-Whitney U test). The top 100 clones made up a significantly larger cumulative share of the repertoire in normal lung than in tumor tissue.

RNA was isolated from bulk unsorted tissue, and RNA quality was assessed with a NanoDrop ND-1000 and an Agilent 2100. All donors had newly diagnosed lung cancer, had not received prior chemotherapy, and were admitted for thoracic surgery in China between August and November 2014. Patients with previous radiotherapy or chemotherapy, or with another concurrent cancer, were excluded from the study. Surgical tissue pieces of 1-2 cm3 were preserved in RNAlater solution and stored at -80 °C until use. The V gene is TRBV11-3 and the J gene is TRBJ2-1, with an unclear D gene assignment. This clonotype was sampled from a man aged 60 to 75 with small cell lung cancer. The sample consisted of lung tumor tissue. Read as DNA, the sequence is TGTGTCAGCATCACAAAGAATGAGTATGAGCAGTCCTTC. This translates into CVSITKNEYEQSF. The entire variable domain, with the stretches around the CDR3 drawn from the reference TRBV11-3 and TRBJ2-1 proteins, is EAGVVQSPRYKIIEKKQPVAFWCNPISGHNTLYWYLQNLGQGPELLIRYENEEAVDDSQLPKDRFSAERLKGVDSTLKIQPAELGDSAVYLCVSITKNEYEQSFGPGTRLTVL.